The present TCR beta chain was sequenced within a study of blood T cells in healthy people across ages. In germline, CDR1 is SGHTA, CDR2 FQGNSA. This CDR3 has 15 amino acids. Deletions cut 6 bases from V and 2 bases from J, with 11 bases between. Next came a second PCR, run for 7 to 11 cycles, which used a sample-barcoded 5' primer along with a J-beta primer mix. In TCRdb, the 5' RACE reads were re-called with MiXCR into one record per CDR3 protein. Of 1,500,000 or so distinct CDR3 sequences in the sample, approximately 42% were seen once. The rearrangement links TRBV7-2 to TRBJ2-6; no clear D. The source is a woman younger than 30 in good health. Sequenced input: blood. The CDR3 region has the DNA TGTGCCAGCAGTATCGTTGGAACTGGGGCCAACGTCCTGACTTTC. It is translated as CASSIVGTGANVLTF.